These 10 T cell receptor beta chains originate from one sample sequenced in a study of cytomegalovirus exposure and HLA in healthy donors. Only in-frame clones appear in the TCRdb table, and some are missing; sequencing was by immunoSEQ multiplex PCR. The sample consists of under 250,000 clones, 85% to 95% of them appearing once. Sequencing used PBMCs. Source of these receptors: a woman aged 18-35 years in good health and CMV-seronegative.

This chain uses TRBV4-2 with TRBJ1-2; TRBD1 matches 8 bases. The CDR3 consists of 15 residues. The V and J ends lost 2 bases and 3 bases, in that order; junction bases with no gene match: 5. Per germline, CDR1 LGHNA and CDR2 YNFKEQ. The CDR3 nucleotides are TGTGCCAGCAGCCAACGGACAGGGATTGACTATGGCTACACCTTC. This sequence encodes CASSQRTGIDYGYTF.

The chain couples TRBV27 to TRBJ2-1, with 15 positions matching TRBD2. The V segment lost 6 bases and the J segment 1 base; nucleotides outside the gene matches: 4. Germline CDR1 is MNHEY and CDR2 is SMNVEV (reference sequence). The CDR3 has 17 residues. The CDR3 is CASSFGTSGRSYNEQFF. Here the CDR3 DNA reads TGTGCCAGCAGCTTCGGGACTAGCGGGAGGTCCTACAATGAGCAGTTCTTC.

This chain connects TRBV30 to TRBJ2-7, with TRBD1 matching over 9 bases. The junction had 10 bases not matched to a gene; V was cut back by 4 bases and J by 3 bases. The CDR3 covers 15 residues. Germline assignment: CDR1 GTSNPN and CDR2 SVGIG (reference sequence). The CDR3 here is CAWTPDRGVGYEQYF. As DNA, the CDR3 is TGTGCCTGGACACCGGACAGGGGCGTAGGCTACGAGCAGTACTTC.

CDR3: CASSLFEPSSYEQYF. The CDR3 DNA reads as TGCGCCAGCAGCTTGTTTGAGCCTAGCTCCTACGAGCAGTACTTC. The rearrangement uses TRBV5-1 and TRBJ2-7; D unclear. Trimming took 1 base from V and 0 from J, leaving 11 bases between them. The CDR3 covers 15 residues. Germline lookup yields CDR1 SGHRS and CDR2 YFSETQ. Complete variable domain (other parts from reference TRBV5-1 and TRBJ2-7): KAGVTQTPRYLIKTRGQQVTLSCSPISGHRSVSWYQQTPGQGLQFLFEYFSETQRNKGNFPGRFSGRQFSNSRSEMNVSTLELGDSALYLCASSLFEPSSYEQYFGPGTRLTVT.

This rearrangement joins TRBV7-7 to TRBJ2-1, with 9 bases fitting TRBD2. The CDR3 contains 16 residues. The V gene's germline CDR1 is SSHAT and CDR2 FNYEAQ (reference sequence). The ends lost 0 bases at V and 2 bases at J; junction bases unmatched: 2. CDR3 amino acids: CASSLALAGTYNEQFF. As DNA, the CDR3 is TGTGCCAGCAGCTTAGCGCTAGCGGGGACCTACAATGAGCAGTTCTTC.

V gene TRBV6-4 combines with J gene TRBJ2-2; 8 positions match TRBD2. Per germline, CDR1 MRHNA and CDR2 SNTAGT. This CDR3 is built from 16 residues. Trimming took 6 bases from V and 4 from J; bases not matched to a gene: 10. The CDR3 sequence is CASRPLAGGSTGELFF. CDR3 bases: TGTGCCAGCAGGCCCCTAGCGGGCGGGAGCACCGGGGAGCTGTTTTTT.

This rearrangement joins TRBV7-8 to TRBJ2-5, with D maybe TRBD1 (6 bases). V lost 2 bases to trimming and J lost 5 bases, with 15 bases between them. This CDR3 contains 15 residues. Germline V lookup: CDR1 SGHVS, CDR2 FQNEAQ. The CDR3 bases are TGTGCCAGCAGCTTAAGATTGAACAGGGTTGAGACCCAGTACTTC. Protein sequence: CASSLRLNRVETQYF. Complete variable domain (other parts from reference TRBV7-8 and TRBJ2-5): GAGVSQSPRYKVAKRGQDVALRCDPISGHVSLFWYQQALGQGPEFLTYFQNEAQLDKSGLPSDRFFAERPEGSVSTLKIQRTQQEDSAVYLCASSLRLNRVETQYFGPGTRLLVL.

In its sample, this clone was seen a few times. The rearrangement joins TRBV6-5 to TRBJ2-7; D not certain. The CDR3 loop spans 14 amino acids. In germline, CDR1 is MNHEY, CDR2 SVGAGI. V gave up 0 bases and J gave up 6 bases, with 12 bases separating them. CDR3 nucleotide sequence: TGTGCCAGCAGTTACTCGTTCCCGATGAGCGAGCAGTACTTC. This translates into CASSYSFPMSEQYF.

The V call is TRBV10-3, the J call TRBJ2-7; no reliable D call. CDR3 length: 12 amino acids. Germline lookup yields CDR1 ENHRY and CDR2 SYGVKD. Trimming removed 10 bases from V and 3 bases from J, with 13 bases in between. The CDR3 DNA reads TGTGCCACCGTCGACATCAACTACGAGCAGTACTTC. Translated: CATVDINYEQYF.

The chain employs TRBV5-1 and TRBJ2-2; 11 nucleotides agree with TRBD2. CDR3 size: 16 residues. In germline, CDR1 is SGHRS, CDR2 YFSETQ. Trimming cost V 1 base and J 8 bases; bases outside gene matches: 7. CDR3 nucleotides: TGCGCCAGCAGCTTGAGGGCTAGCGGGAGGAAAGGGGAGCTGTTTTTT. Protein product: CASSLRASGRKGELFF.